A selection of T cell receptor beta chains follows, all from one sample in a study of blood T cell repertoires in COVID-19. Some clones are missing from TCRdb's copy, which holds only in-frame ones; the method was immunoSEQ multiplex PCR. This table holds around 260,000 clones, 83% found once. The sequenced sample was peripheral blood. These TCRs come from a woman between 50 and 59 years old who had recovered from COVID-19. CDR3s include the opening cysteine and the closing phenylalanine or tryptophan.

V,J,CDR3
TRBV6-1,TRBJ1-5,CASSEALRGANSNQPQHF
TRBV15,TRBJ2-3,CATSRDSTLTRGGVTQYF
TRBV28,TRBJ1-5,CASSLEDRGYWSNQPQHF
TRBV27,TRBJ1-6,CASRVDRTSSYNSPLHF
TRBV18,TRBJ2-5,CASTPRGARETQYF
TRBV29-1,TRBJ2-2,CSVDSGLTGELFF
TRBV19,TRBJ2-7,CASSIDLRDGSSYEQYF
TRBV30,TRBJ1-4,CAWSAGTGKEKLFF
TRBV5-4,TRBJ1-3,CASSLETRVSSGNTIYF
TRBV5-4,TRBJ2-5,CASSLGQGGSKTQYF
TRBV19,TRBJ2-3,CASSIDPSAADTQYF
TRBV7-9,TRBJ1-6,CASSGANRGGGSPLHF
TRBV13,TRBJ1-4,CASSLGHIATNEKLFF
TRBV18,TRBJ1-1,CASSPKTDSNTEAFF
TRBV11-1,TRBJ2-4,CASSLGQVLAKNIQYF
TRBV30,TRBJ1-2,CAWSVGLNYGYTF
TRBV18,TRBJ1-1,CASSPPGRGNPGAFF
TRBV4-2,TRBJ2-1,CASSQVGAGGENEQFF
TRBV10-3,TRBJ2-1,CAISESREWGYNEQFF
TRBV15,TRBJ1-2,CATSRDRGPSYGYTF
TRBV23-1,TRBJ1-1,CASSHPDRATEAFF
TRBV28,TRBJ2-1,CASSPYNEQFF
TRBV5-1,TRBJ2-1,CASSRIDRGGNEQFF
TRBV12-3/TRBV12-4,TRBJ1-1,CASSRSGTEAFF
TRBV19,TRBJ2-3,CASSEGGNTQYF
TRBV28,TRBJ2-3,CASTTGLVVDTQYF
TRBV2,TRBJ2-3,CASSAGGAGTDTQYF
TRBV19,TRBJ2-1,CASSTGFNEQFF
TRBV7-9,TRBJ2-1,CASSPGQGGYWNEQFF
TRBV3-1/TRBV3-2,TRBJ1-5,CASSQDPGGQPQHF
TRBV10-3,TRBJ1-1,CAIRPGGETEAFF
TRBV3-1/TRBV3-2,TRBJ2-3,CASSQEGASGKRTDTQYF
TRBV5-1,TRBJ2-5,CASIGGPGVRGYMETQYF
TRBV4-3,TRBJ2-1,CASSQNLAGGAEQFF
TRBV29-1,TRBJ2-5,CSVEDRTSFWETQYF
TRBV4-3,TRBJ2-7,CASSQDRGGAYEQYF
TRBV19,TRBJ2-4,CASSILGPKGNIQYF
TRBV24-1,TRBJ2-2,CATSPGQDITGELFF
TRBV7-2,TRBJ1-2,CASSQRGTDYGYTF
TRBV30,TRBJ2-7,CACTFSGTGSYEQYF
TRBV4-3,TRBJ2-7,CASSQVLSSTREQYF
TRBV28,TRBJ1-4,CASSLAGEKLFF
TRBV27,TRBJ2-7,CASSLRDRGEQYF
TRBV7-2,TRBJ1-1,CASSLEGQFEAFF
TRBV29-1,TRBJ2-5,CSVEGGDSGETQYF
TRBV7-2,TRBJ1-5,CASRRDRNSNQPQHF
TRBV7-2,TRBJ2-5,CASSFQGGGQETQYF
TRBV4-2,TRBJ2-2,CASSQDQGFLGKNTGELFF
TRBV18,TRBJ2-5,CASSREMETQYF
TRBV28,TRBJ2-7,CASPPPGGPYEQYF
TRBV11-2,TRBJ1-2,CASSSRTREGGYTF
TRBV28,TRBJ2-3,CASSLPSGTRTQYF